A single sample is the source of the 20 T cell receptor beta chains below, sequenced in a study of cytomegalovirus exposure and HLA in healthy donors. PCR involved 60 Vbeta and 13 Jbeta primers. The assay was immunoSEQ multiplex PCR, and TCRdb's table has in-frame clones only and misses some. The listing contains 100,000 to 150,000 clones. Specimen: PBMCs. These receptors came from a woman aged 40 to 55 in good health and CMV-seropositive.

The chain uses TRBV27 and TRBJ1-2; tentative D call: TRBD1 (6 bases). V was clipped by 2 bases and J by 8 bases, with 12 bases between them. The CDR3 contains 13 residues. Germline CDR1 and CDR2: MNHEY and SMNVEV (reference sequence). The CDR3 sequence is CASSLARGRGYTF. As DNA, the CDR3 is TGTGCCAGCAGTTTAGCCAGGGGAAGGGGCTACACCTTC.

V is TRBV6-5 and J is TRBJ1-5, with D possibly matching TRBD1 (5 bases). The CDR3 length is 15 residues. Per the germline V gene, CDR1 is MNHEY and CDR2 is SVGAGI. Trimming removed 11 bases at V and 4 bases at J, with 21 bases between. Here the CDR3 DNA reads TGTGCCGGACCCCACGGCAGGGTAGAGAATCAGCCCCAGCATTTT. It yields the protein CAGPHGRVENQPQHF.

V and J are TRBV28 and TRBJ2-7; TRBD2 agrees at 7 bases. Unmatched junction bases numbered 11, after V lost 4 bases and J lost 5 bases. This CDR3 region has 15 residues. CDR1 and CDR2 from the germline V gene are MDHEN and SYDVKM. CDR3 DNA sequence: TGTGCCAGCAGTTCCCAGGGCGGGGGAAAGGACGAGCAGTACTTC. Translating it yields CASSSQGGGKDEQYF.

The V call is TRBV6-1, the J call TRBJ1-5; 8 nucleotides line up with TRBD1. The CDR3 length is 14 residues. V lost 10 bases and J lost 5; bases outside the gene matches: 10. Germline values: CDR1 MNHNS, CDR2 SASEGT. The CDR3 bases are TGTGCCACCATACTTGGGGACAGGTATCAGCCCCAGCATTTT. As protein: CATILGDRYQPQHF.

The chain has TRBV5-4 and TRBJ1-2, with a weak D call TRBD1 (6 bases). The CDR3 has 13 residues. From germline, CDR1 is SGHNT and CDR2 YYREEE (reference sequence). V dropped 4 bases and J dropped 6 bases, with 13 bases sitting between them. The CDR3 sequence is CASSRDNGDGYTF. CDR3 coding DNA: TGTGCCAGCAGCCGGGACAATGGGGATGGCTACACCTTC.

This chain connects TRBV6-1 to TRBJ1-5; 7 bases map to TRBD1. V shed 8 bases, J shed 5 bases, and the junction held 6 bases outside the gene matches. CDR1 MNHNS and CDR2 SASEGT come from the germline V gene. The CDR3 runs to 13 residues. The CDR3: CASGDTGDQPQHF. In DNA form, the CDR3 reads TGTGCCAGCGGAGATACAGGGGATCAGCCCCAGCATTTT.

The rearrangement links TRBV5-1 to TRBJ2-5; D is perhaps TRBD1 (6 bases). Germline V lookup: CDR1 SGHRS, CDR2 YFSETQ. This CDR3 region has 13 residues. V lost 4 bases to trimming and J lost 2 bases, with 9 bases between them. As DNA, the CDR3 is TGCGCCAGCAGCAGGACAGCGCAAGAGACCCAGTACTTC. Protein product: CASSRTAQETQYF.

V usage is TRBV29-1 and J usage is TRBJ2-1; 8 bases fit TRBD1. The V gene's germline CDR1 is SQVTM and CDR2 ANQGSEA. Unmatched junction bases numbered 7, after V lost 7 bases and J lost 2 bases. The CDR3 is 14 amino acids. CDR3 sequence (DNA): TGCAGCGCAGCCAGGGGGCATCCCTACAATGAGCAGTTCTTC. Translating it yields CSAARGHPYNEQFF.

The chain couples TRBV29-1 to TRBJ2-5; 7 bases fit TRBD1. The CDR3 extends over 13 amino acids. J lost 0 bases, V lost 6 bases, and 4 bases had no gene match. Germline V CDR1 and CDR2: SQVTM, ANQGSEA. The CDR3 coding sequence is TGCAGCGTGGAGACAGGGTACCAAGAGACCCAGTACTTC. Amino acid sequence: CSVETGYQETQYF.

V and J are TRBV2 and TRBJ2-7; 11 nucleotides match TRBD1. Trimming took 4 bases from V and 1 from J; bases not matched to a gene: 6. CDR1 SNHLY and CDR2 FYNNEI come from the germline V gene. The CDR3 has 16 amino acids. The CDR3 DNA reads as TGTGCCAGCAGTGTGGGGACAGGGGGGATATCCTACGAGCAGTACTTC. Amino acid sequence: CASSVGTGGISYEQYF.

The chain has TRBV9 and TRBJ2-7; TRBD2 matches at 7 bases. The CDR3 sequence is 14 residues long. The germline V gene has CDR1 SGDLS and CDR2 YYNGEE. Trimming cost V 1 base and J 4 bases; bases outside gene matches: 5. The CDR3 loop reads CASSVWGGGYEQYF. The DNA of the CDR3 is TGTGCCAGCAGCGTATGGGGGGGAGGATACGAGCAGTACTTC.

The chain joins TRBV15 to TRBJ2-7; 11 nucleotides agree with TRBD1. The V gene's germline CDR1 is LNHNV and CDR2 YYDKDF (reference sequence). The CDR3 sequence is 16 residues long. V lost 2 bases to trimming and J lost 6 bases; unmatched junction nucleotides: 9. In DNA, the CDR3 is TGTGCCACCAGCAGAACAGGACAGGGGGCGCCTGGCGAGCAGTACTTC. Its translation is CATSRTGQGAPGEQYF.

The chain uses TRBV4-1 and TRBJ1-5; D uncertain. Germline values: CDR1 MGHRA, CDR2 YSYEKL. The CDR3 contains 15 residues. V was shortened by 4 bases and J by 7 bases, with 17 bases between the two germline ends. CDR3 in DNA: TGCGCCAGCAGCCCCTGGGGAGAGGTTGGGCAGCCCCAGCATTTT. As protein: CASSPWGEVGQPQHF.

The chain uses TRBV30 and TRBJ1-2, with 7 bases fitting TRBD1. CDR1 is GTSNPN and CDR2 is SVGIG in the germline V gene (reference sequence). The CDR3 length is 12 residues. The V and J ends lost 2 bases and 8 bases, in that order; junction bases with no gene match: 5. CDR3 loop: CAWSSQGEGYTF. CDR3 nucleotide sequence: TGTGCCTGGAGTAGCCAGGGGGAGGGCTACACCTTC.

The V and J genes are TRBV19 and TRBJ2-1, with TRBD2 as a possible D gene (5 bases). CDR1 and CDR2 (germline): LNHDA, SQIVND (reference sequence). The CDR3 runs 14 residues. Trimming left V 8 bases short and J 10 bases short, with 21 bases between. DNA of the CDR3: TGTGCCAGTTGTCCGCGGCGGAGCGGAAAAGAGCAGTTCTTC. Its protein product is CASCPRRSGKEQFF.

V is TRBV28 and J is TRBJ1-2; 10 nucleotides align to TRBD1. The trim removed 5 bases at V and 10 bases at J, leaving 13 bases unmatched. Germline V gives CDR1 MDHEN, CDR2 SYDVKM. This CDR3 contains 15 residues. CDR3 bases: TGTGCCAGCAGTCCCCGACAGGGGGCGCGGGTTGCCTACACCTTC. It translates to CASSPRQGARVAYTF.

J is TRBJ2-7 and V is TRBV7-2; no reliable D call. Germline V CDR1 and CDR2: SGHTA, FQGNSA. There are 12 residues in the CDR3. V was clipped by 5 bases and J by 2 bases, with 7 bases between them. DNA of the CDR3: TGTGCCAGCAGCCTTCCCCCCTACGAGCAGTACTTC. Its translation: CASSLPPYEQYF.

The CDR3 reads CASSREPDRAAFF. The DNA for the CDR3 is TGTGCCAGCAGCCGGGAGCCCGACAGGGCGGCTTTCTTT. The V and J genes are TRBV11-2 and TRBJ1-1, with 7 bases lining up with TRBD1. The CDR3 is made up of 13 amino acids. Germline assignment: CDR1 SGHAT and CDR2 FQNNGV. With V trimmed by 5 bases and J by 11 bases, 11 bases remained unmatched. The full variable domain, with the rest looked up from reference TRBV11-2 and TRBJ1-1, is EAGVAQSPRYKIIEKRQSVAFWCNPISGHATLYWYQQILGQGPKLLIQFQNNGVVDDSQLPKDRFSAERLKGVDSTLKIQPAKLEDSAVYLCASSREPDRAAFFGQGTRLTVV.

V is TRBV7-9 and J is TRBJ2-5; D uncertain. This CDR3 comprises 12 residues. The germline V and J ends were trimmed by 1 base and 5 bases, with 5 bases remaining between them. Germline V lookup: CDR1 SEHNR, CDR2 FQNEAQ (reference sequence). The CDR3 is CASSLVSETQYF. For the CDR3, the DNA is TGTGCCAGCAGCTTAGTTTCGGAGACCCAGTACTTC.

The rearrangement links TRBV5-4 to TRBJ2-3; 8 bases line up with TRBD1. Germline trimming cut 4 bases from V and 0 bases from J; bases unmatched to any gene: 7. Per the germline V gene, CDR1 is SGHNT and CDR2 is YYREEE (reference sequence). This CDR3 region has 16 residues. The CDR3: CASSQGQGASTDTQYF. In DNA form, the CDR3 reads TGTGCCAGCAGCCAAGGACAGGGAGCTAGCACAGATACGCAGTATTTT.